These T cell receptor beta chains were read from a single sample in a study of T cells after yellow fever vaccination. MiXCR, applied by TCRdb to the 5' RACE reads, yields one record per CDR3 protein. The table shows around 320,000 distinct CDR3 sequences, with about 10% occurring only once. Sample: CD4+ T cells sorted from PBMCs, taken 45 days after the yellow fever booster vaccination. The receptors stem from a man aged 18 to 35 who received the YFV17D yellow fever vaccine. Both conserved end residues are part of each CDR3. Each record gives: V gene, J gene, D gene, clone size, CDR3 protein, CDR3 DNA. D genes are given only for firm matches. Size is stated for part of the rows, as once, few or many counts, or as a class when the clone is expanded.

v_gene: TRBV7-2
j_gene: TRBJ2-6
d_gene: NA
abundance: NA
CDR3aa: CASTLDWSGANVLTF
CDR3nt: TGTGCCAGCACCCTCGATTGGTCTGGGGCCAACGTCCTGACTTTC

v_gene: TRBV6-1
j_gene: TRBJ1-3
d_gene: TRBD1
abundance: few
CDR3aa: CASSEYGRQGGGNTIYF
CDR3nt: TGTGCCAGCAGTGAATATGGGAGACAGGGTGGCGGAAACACCATATATTTT

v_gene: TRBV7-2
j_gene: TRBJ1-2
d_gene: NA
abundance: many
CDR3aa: CASSQGPTHGYTF
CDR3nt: TGTGCCAGCAGCCAAGGACCAACTCATGGCTACACCTTC

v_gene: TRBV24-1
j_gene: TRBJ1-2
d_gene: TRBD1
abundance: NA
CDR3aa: CATSAAGQGAYGYTF
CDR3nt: TGTGCCACCAGTGCCGCGGGACAGGGGGCCTATGGCTACACCTTC

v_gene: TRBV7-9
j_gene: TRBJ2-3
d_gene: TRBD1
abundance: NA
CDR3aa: CASSFVPGQGYTDTQYF
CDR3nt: TGTGCCAGCAGCTTTGTGCCGGGACAGGGTTACACAGATACGCAGTATTTT

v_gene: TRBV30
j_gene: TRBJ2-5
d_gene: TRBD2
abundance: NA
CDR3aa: CAWSGDYGETQYF
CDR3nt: TGTGCCTGGAGTGGGGACTATGGAGAGACCCAGTACTTC

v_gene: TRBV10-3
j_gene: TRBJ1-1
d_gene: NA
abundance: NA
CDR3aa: CAIRPGPGFPTNTEAFF
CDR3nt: TGTGCCATCAGACCTGGCCCCGGCTTTCCGACCAACACTGAAGCTTTCTTT

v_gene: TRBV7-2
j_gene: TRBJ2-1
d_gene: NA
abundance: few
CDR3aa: CASSPSRLHNEQFF
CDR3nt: TGTGCCAGCAGCCCATCCCGACTTCACAATGAGCAGTTCTTC

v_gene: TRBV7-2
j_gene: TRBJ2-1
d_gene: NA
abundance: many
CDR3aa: CASSLGGASNNEQFF
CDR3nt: TGTGCCAGCAGCTTAGGGGGAGCCTCCAACAATGAGCAGTTCTTC

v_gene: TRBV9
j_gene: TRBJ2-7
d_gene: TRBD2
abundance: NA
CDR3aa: CASSATTPGLAGDSYEQYF
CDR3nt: TGTGCCAGCAGCGCAACAACCCCAGGACTAGCGGGGGACTCCTACGAGCAGTACTTC

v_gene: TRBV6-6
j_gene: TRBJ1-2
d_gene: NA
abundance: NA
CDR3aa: CASSYSSNGVGYTF
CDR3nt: TGTGCCAGCAGTTACTCGAGTAATGGGGTCGGCTACACCTTC

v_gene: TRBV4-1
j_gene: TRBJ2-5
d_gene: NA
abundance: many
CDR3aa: CASSQESASETQYF
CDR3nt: TGCGCCAGCAGCCAAGAGTCGGCCTCGGAGACCCAGTACTTC

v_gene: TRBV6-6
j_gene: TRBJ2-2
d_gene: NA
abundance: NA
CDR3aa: CASRDRQPRTGELFF
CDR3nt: TGTGCCAGCAGGGACCGACAGCCCAGGACCGGGGAGCTGTTTTTT

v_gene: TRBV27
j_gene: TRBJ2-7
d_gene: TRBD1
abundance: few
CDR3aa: CASSSGGPHEQYF
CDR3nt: TGTGCCAGCAGTTCAGGGGGCCCCCACGAGCAGTACTTC

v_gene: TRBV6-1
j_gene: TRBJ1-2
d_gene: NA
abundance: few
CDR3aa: CASSGTFNYGYTF
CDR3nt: TGTGCCAGCAGTGGGACTTTCAACTATGGCTACACCTTC

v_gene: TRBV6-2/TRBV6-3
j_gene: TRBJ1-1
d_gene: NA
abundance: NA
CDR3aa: CASSPGRGMNTEAFF
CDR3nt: TGTGCCAGCAGTCCAGGGAGAGGAATGAACACTGAAGCTTTCTTT

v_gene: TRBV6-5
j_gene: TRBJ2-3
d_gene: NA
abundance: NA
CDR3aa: CASSLQLGGTDTQYF
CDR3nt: TGTGCCAGCAGTTTACAGCTGGGGGGCACAGATACGCAGTATTTT

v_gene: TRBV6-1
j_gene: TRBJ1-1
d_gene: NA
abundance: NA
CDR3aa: CASSPPDEYTEAFF
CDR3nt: TGTGCCAGCAGCCCTCCGGACGAATACACTGAAGCTTTCTTT

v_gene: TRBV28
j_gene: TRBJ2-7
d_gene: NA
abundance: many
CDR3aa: CASSFNGEQYF
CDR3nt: TGTGCCAGCAGTTTCAACGGGGAGCAGTACTTC

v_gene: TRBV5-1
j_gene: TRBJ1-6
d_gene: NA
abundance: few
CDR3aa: CASSKGPAVNNSPLHF
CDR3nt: TGCGCCAGCAGCAAGGGACCGGCGGTCAATAATTCACCCCTCCACTTT

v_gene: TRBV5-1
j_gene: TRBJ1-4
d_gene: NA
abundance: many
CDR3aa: CASSLGTATNEKLFF
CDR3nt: TGCGCCAGCAGCTTGGGGACGGCAACTAATGAAAAACTGTTTTTT

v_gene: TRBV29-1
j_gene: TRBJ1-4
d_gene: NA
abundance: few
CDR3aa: CSVDVGGLREKLFF
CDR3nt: TGCAGCGTTGATGTGGGGGGGCTTAGGGAAAAACTGTTTTTT

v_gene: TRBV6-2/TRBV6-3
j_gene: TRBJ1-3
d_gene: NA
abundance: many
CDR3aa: CASSGSTGHTIYF
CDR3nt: TGTGCCAGCAGTGGCTCGACGGGGCACACCATATATTTT

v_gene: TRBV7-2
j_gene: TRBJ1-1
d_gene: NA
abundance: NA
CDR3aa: CASSWTQNTEAFF
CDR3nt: TGTGCCAGCAGCTGGACTCAGAACACTGAAGCTTTCTTT

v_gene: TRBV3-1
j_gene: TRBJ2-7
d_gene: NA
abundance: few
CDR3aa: CASSQRAGSGEQYF
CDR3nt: TGTGCCAGCAGCCAGCGCGCGGGGAGTGGGGAGCAGTACTTC

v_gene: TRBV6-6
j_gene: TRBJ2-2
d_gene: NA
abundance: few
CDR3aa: CASTGEPGELFF
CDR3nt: TGTGCCAGCACGGGAGAGCCCGGGGAGCTGTTTTTT

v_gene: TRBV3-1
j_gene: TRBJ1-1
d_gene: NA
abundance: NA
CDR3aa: CASRRDWDTEAFF
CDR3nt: TGTGCCAGCCGGCGGGACTGGGACACTGAAGCTTTCTTT

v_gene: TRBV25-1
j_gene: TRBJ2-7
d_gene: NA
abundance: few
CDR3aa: CASSDSFYDEQYF
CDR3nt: TGTGCCAGCAGTGATAGTTTTTACGACGAGCAGTACTTC

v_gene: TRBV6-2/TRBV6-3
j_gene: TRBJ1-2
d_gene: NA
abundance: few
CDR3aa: CASSYAQRGFNYGYTF
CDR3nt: TGTGCCAGCAGTTACGCGCAGAGGGGATTTAACTATGGCTACACCTTC

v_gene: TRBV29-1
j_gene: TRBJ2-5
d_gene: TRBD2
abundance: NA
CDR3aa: CSVGLAGGETQYF
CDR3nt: TGCAGCGTTGGTTTAGCGGGGGGCGAGACCCAGTACTTC

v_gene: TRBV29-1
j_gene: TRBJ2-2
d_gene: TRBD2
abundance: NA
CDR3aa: CSVGLAGADGGELFF
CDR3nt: TGCAGCGTTGGACTAGCGGGGGCCGACGGCGGGGAGCTGTTTTTT

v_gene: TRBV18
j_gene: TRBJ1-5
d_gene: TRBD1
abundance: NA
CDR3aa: CASSHGQGGTLGQPQHF
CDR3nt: TGTGCCAGCTCGCACGGACAGGGTGGGACTTTGGGTCAGCCCCAGCATTTT

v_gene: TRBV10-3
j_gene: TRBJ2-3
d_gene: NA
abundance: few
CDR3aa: CAISESGGEADTQYF
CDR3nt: TGTGCCATCAGTGAGTCAGGCGGGGAGGCAGATACGCAGTATTTT

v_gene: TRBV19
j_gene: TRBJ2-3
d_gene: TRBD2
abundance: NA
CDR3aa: CASSRRGSDTQYF
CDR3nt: TGTGCCAGTAGTAGGCGGGGGTCAGATACGCAGTATTTT

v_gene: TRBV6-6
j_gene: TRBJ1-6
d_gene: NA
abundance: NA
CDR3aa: CASSYSTGPGSPLHF
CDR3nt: TGTGCCAGCAGTTACTCGACAGGCCCAGGGTCACCCCTCCACTTT

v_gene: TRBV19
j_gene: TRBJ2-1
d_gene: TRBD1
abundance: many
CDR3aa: CASIPPGQGDNEQFF
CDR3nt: TGTGCCAGTATTCCTCCGGGACAGGGAGATAATGAGCAGTTCTTC

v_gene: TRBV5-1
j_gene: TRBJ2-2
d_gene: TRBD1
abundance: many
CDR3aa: CASSLVGTGNTGELFF
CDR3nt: TGCGCCAGCAGCTTGGTTGGGACAGGGAACACCGGGGAGCTGTTTTTT

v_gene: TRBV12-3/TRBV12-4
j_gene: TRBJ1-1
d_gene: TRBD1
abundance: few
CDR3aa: CASSYGTGRNTEAFF
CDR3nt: TGTGCCAGCAGCTACGGGACAGGCCGGAACACTGAAGCTTTCTTT

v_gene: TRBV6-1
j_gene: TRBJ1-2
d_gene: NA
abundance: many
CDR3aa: CASSEQATANYGYTF
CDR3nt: TGTGCCAGCAGTGAACAAGCTACCGCTAACTATGGCTACACCTTC

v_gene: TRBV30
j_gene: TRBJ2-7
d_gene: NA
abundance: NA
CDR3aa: CAWSVYRRFYEQYF
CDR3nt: TGTGCCTGGAGTGTTTACAGAAGGTTCTACGAGCAGTACTTC

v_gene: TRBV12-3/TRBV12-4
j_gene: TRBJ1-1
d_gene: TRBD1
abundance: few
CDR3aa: CASAPTRDRGRTEAFF
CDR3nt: TGTGCCAGCGCCCCAACCCGGGACAGGGGGCGTACTGAAGCTTTCTTT

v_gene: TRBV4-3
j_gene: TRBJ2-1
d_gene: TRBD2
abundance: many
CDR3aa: CASSQEEGLEYNEQFF
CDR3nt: TGCGCCAGCAGCCAAGAGGAGGGACTAGAGTACAATGAGCAGTTCTTC

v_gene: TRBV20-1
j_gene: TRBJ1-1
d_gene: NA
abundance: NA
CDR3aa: CSAREEGKGTEAFF
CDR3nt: TGCAGTGCTAGAGAGGAAGGGAAGGGAACTGAAGCTTTCTTT

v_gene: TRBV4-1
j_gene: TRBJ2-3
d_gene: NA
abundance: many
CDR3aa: CASSQELHLMHF
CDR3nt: TGCGCCAGCAGCCAAGAGCTCCACCTGATGCATTTT

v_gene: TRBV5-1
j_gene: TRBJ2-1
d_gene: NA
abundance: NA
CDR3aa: CASSLSRLGGEQFF
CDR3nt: TGCGCCAGCAGCTTGTCCCGCCTCGGCGGGGAGCAGTTCTTC